This TCR beta chain was identified during a study of early T cells in non-severe SARS-CoV-2 infection. Study in general: The study sequenced bulk RNA from unsorted whole blood, with chains unpaired. Findings of the study overall: VDJdb matching skewed toward anti-spike CD8 responses, missing private and CD4 specificities.

The CDR3 covers 16 residues. V lost 2 bases to trimming and J lost 5 bases; unmatched junction nucleotides: 9. Germline V gene sequence: CDR1 MNHNS, CDR2 SASEGT. Concerning this clonotype itself: Antigen: not known.

Individual cDNA molecules received unique molecular identifiers during library preparation. TCRdb reprocessed the 5' RACE reads with MiXCR, giving one entry per CDR3 protein. This table holds 70,000 to 95,000 distinct CDR3 sequences, about 15% found once. The sequence was collected from an adult who was a healthcare worker with PCR-confirmed SARS-CoV-2 infection or an uninfected control (not recorded which). The genes are TRBV6-1 and TRBJ1-2, with 9 bases aligning to TRBD1. The sequenced material came from whole blood. CDR3 loop: CASSELAGQGSYGYTF. CDR3 DNA sequence: TGTGCCAGCAGTGAACTTGCGGGACAGGGATCGTATGGCTACACCTTC.